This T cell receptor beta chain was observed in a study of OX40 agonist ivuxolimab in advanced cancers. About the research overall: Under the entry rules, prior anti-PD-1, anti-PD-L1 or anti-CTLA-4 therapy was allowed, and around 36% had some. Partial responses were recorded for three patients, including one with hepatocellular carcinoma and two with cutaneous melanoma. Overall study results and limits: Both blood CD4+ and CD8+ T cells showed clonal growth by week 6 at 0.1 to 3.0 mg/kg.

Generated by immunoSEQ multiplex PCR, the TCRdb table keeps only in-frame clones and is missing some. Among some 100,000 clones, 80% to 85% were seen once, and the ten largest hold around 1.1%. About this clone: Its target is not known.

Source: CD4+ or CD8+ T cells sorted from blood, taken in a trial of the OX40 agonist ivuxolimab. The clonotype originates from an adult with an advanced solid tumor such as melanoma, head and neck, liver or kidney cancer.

This chain's CDR3 is CASSYPGQRIYEQYV. The CDR3 DNA is TGTGCCAGCAGCTATCCGGGACAGAGGATCTACGAGCAGTACGTC. The chain joins TRBV5-4 to TRBJ2-7, with 7 nucleotides matching TRBD1. The V and J ends lost 3 bases and 3 bases, in that order; junction bases with no gene match: 9. Germline assignment: CDR1 SGHNT and CDR2 YYREEE (reference sequence). The CDR3 is 15 residues long.